This entry lists 28 T cell receptor beta chains sequenced from one sample in a study of cytotoxic CD8 clonotypes in ibrutinib-treated CLL. Profiled with immunoSEQ multiplex PCR; TCRdb holds only in-frame clones, not every one. The sample consists of under 30,000 clones, around three fifths of them appearing once. The source was PBMCs, collected before ibrutinib treatment. Source of these receptors: a human donor with chronic lymphocytic leukemia.

This clone was detected a few times. The chain is built from TRBV18 and TRBJ2-1, with no clear D. The CDR3 is 12 amino acids. The germline CDR1 and CDR2 sequences are KGHSH and LQKENI. Between the trimmed V and J ends, which lost 2 bases and 10 bases, there was a span of 9 bases. This CDR3 reads CASSPDGPEQFF. CDR3 DNA sequence: TGTGCCAGCTCACCAGATGGTCCGGAGCAGTTCTTC.

The V gene is TRBV1, the J gene TRBJ2-1; the table's D call TRBD2 went unverified against the DNA. TRBV1 is assigned pseudogene status. This CDR3 spans 15 amino acids. The CDR3 coding sequence is TGCACCAGCAGCCATGATCCGAGCTCCTACAATGAGCAGTTCTTC. This codes for CTSSHDPSSYNEQFF.

The gene calls are TRBV9 and TRBJ1-5; D uncertain. V was shortened by 4 bases and J by 6 bases, with 14 bases between the two germline ends. This CDR3 is 14 amino acids long. Germline-derived CDR1 and CDR2 are SGDLS and YYNGEE. CDR3 amino acids: CASSPWRAGQPQHF. In DNA, the CDR3 is TGTGCCAGCAGCCCTTGGAGGGCTGGTCAGCCCCAGCATTTT.

This clone is classed as medium-sized. The V and J genes are TRBV6-5 and TRBJ2-7; D is undetermined. Trimming stripped 10 bases from V and 3 bases from J, with 16 bases between. The CDR3 spans 13 residues. Germline V gives CDR1 MNHEY, CDR2 SVGAGI. In DNA, the CDR3 is TGTGCCACCCGTGATACGGCCAACTACGAGCAGTACTTC. Encoded protein: CATRDTANYEQYF.

The V call is TRBV4-1, the J call TRBJ2-1, with D perhaps TRBD2 (6 bases). V lost 1 base and J 2 bases, leaving 12 bases between the germline ends. Germline V gives CDR1 MGHRA, CDR2 YSYEKL. CDR3 length: 16 residues. The CDR3 reads CASSQAPGETYNEQFF. In DNA form, the CDR3 reads TGCGCCAGCAGCCAAGCACCGGGAGAGACCTACAATGAGCAGTTCTTC.

By its share, this clone is medium-sized (0.01 to 0.1%). The V and J genes are TRBV2 and TRBJ1-5; 9 nucleotides align to TRBD1. Germline V CDR1 and CDR2: SNHLY, FYNNEI. Trimming at V came to 6 bases and at J to 5 bases, leaving 11 bases not matched to a gene. The CDR3 totals 16 residues. CDR3 coding DNA: TGTGCCAGCAGGGACAGGGGTATCCTAGACCATCAGCCCCAGCATTTT. This gives the protein CASRDRGILDHQPQHF. Full variable domain (missing parts from reference TRBV2 and TRBJ1-5): EPEVTQTPSHQVTQMGQEVILRCVPISNHLYFYWYRQILGQKVEFLVSFYNNEISEKSEIFDDQFSVERPDGSNFTLKIRSTKLEDSAMYFCASRDRGILDHQPQHFGDGTRLSIL.

This chain uses TRBV5-4 with TRBJ2-7; 10 nucleotides match TRBD1. V lost 5 bases and J lost 0; bases outside the gene matches: 5. This CDR3 has 15 residues. Germline V gives CDR1 SGHNT, CDR2 YYREEE (reference sequence). CDR3 sequence reads: CASRPGQGLSYEQYF. CDR3 sequence (DNA): TGTGCCAGCAGACCGGGACAGGGGCTCTCCTACGAGCAGTACTTC.

This chain links TRBV15 with TRBJ2-3; 9 bases fit TRBD1. This CDR3 comprises 13 residues. V was clipped by 9 bases and J by 1 base; unmatched bases: 2. The germline CDR1 and CDR2 sequences are LNHNV and YYDKDF (reference sequence). The DNA of the CDR3 is TGTGCCACGAGGACAGGGGGCACAGATACGCAGTATTTT. Residues: CATRTGGTDTQYF.

The V call is TRBV7-9, the J call TRBJ2-7; 7 nucleotides match TRBD2. CDR1 is SEHNR, CDR2 FQNEAQ, per germline (reference sequence). V was pared by 5 bases and J by 6 bases, with 10 bases of the junction left unmatched. This CDR3 comprises 14 residues. The CDR3 protein is CASSPSGAGLEQYF. Here the CDR3 DNA reads TGTGCCAGCAGCCCGAGCGGGGCAGGACTCGAGCAGTACTTC.

This chain joins TRBV9 and TRBJ2-3, with TRBD1 matching over 7 bases. Trimming cost V 3 bases and J 1 base; bases outside gene matches: 8. Per germline, CDR1 SGDLS and CDR2 YYNGEE. CDR3 length: 16 residues. CDR3 DNA sequence: TGTGCCAGCAGCGCATCGACAGGGTATGGCACAGATACGCAGTATTTT. Protein sequence: CASSASTGYGTDTQYF.

The chain combines TRBV5-1 with TRBJ1-6, with D unresolved. Per the germline V gene, CDR1 is SGHRS and CDR2 is YFSETQ. V was cut by 4 bases and J by 7 bases, with 12 bases left in between. The CDR3 spans 14 residues. The CDR3: CASSDGGWNSPLHF. The CDR3 nucleotides are TGCGCCAGCAGCGACGGAGGTTGGAATTCACCCCTCCACTTT.

This chain connects TRBV18 to TRBJ1-2, with 10 bases fitting TRBD1. There are 16 residues in the CDR3. Germline CDR1 reads KGHSH; CDR2 reads LQKENI. With V trimmed by 4 bases and J by 2 bases, 7 bases remained unmatched. Here the CDR3 reads CASSQARTGGNYGYTF. As DNA, the CDR3 is TGTGCCAGCTCACAGGCCCGGACAGGGGGGAACTATGGCTACACCTTC.

V usage is TRBV2 and J usage is TRBJ2-3, with 9 bases identical to TRBD2. CDR1 and CDR2 from the germline V gene are SNHLY and FYNNEI. CDR3 size: 15 residues. The J segment lost 2 bases and the V segment lost 6 bases, leaving 6 bases of the junction unmatched. The CDR3 sequence: CASRPTSGTTDTQYF. The CDR3, as DNA: TGTGCCAGCAGGCCGACTAGCGGCACCACAGATACGCAGTATTTT.

CDR3 in amino acids: CASSSTTRGNQPQHF. DNA of the CDR3: TGTGCCAGCAGCTCTACAACTCGGGGGAATCAGCCCCAGCATTTT. J is TRBJ1-5 and V is TRBV7-2; D may be TRBD1 (5 bases). This CDR3 contains 15 residues. CDR1 is SGHTA and CDR2 is FQGNSA in the germline V gene. Trimming pared 4 bases from V and 4 bases from J, leaving 14 bases between.

The V and J genes are TRBV15 and TRBJ2-6; D unresolved. The ends were cut back, 4 bases at V and 1 base at J, with 5 bases in the middle. CDR3 size: 14 residues. Per germline, CDR1 LNHNV and CDR2 YYDKDF (reference sequence). CDR3 bases: TGTGCCACCAGCAAGGAGTCTGGGGCCAACGTCCTGACTTTC. Translated, it gives CATSKESGANVLTF.

A remark on this clone: Different DNA sequences within this sample yield the same CDR3. This CDR3 reads CASSPPGQETQYF. CDR3 nucleotide sequence: TGTGCCAGCTCACCACCCGGCCAAGAGACCCAGTACTTC. The rearrangement joins TRBV18 to TRBJ2-5; D not certain. Trimming stripped 0 bases from V and 1 base from J, with 3 bases between. The CDR3 contains 13 residues. CDR1 and CDR2 (germline): KGHSH, LQKENI.

This clone showed up just a few times. This chain connects TRBV5-1 to TRBJ1-1; maybe TRBD1 (5 bases). Trimming left V 4 bases short and J 4 bases short, with 11 bases between. CDR1 SGHRS and CDR2 YFSETQ come from the germline V gene. The CDR3 contains 13 residues. As DNA, the CDR3 is TGCGCCAGCAGCCGCCGGGGCCTCACTGAAGCTTTCTTT. This gives the protein CASSRRGLTEAFF. The full variable domain, its missing parts supplied by reference TRBV5-1 and TRBJ1-1, is KAGVTQTPRYLIKTRGQQVTLSCSPISGHRSVSWYQQTPGQGLQFLFEYFSETQRNKGNFPGRFSGRQFSNSRSEMNVSTLELGDSALYLCASSRRGLTEAFFGQGTRLTVV.

The chain is built from TRBV5-6 and TRBJ2-2; D gene uncertain. V lost 1 base, J lost 1 base, and 11 bases lay in between. This CDR3 comprises 16 residues. Germline CDR1 and CDR2: SGHDT and YYEEEE. This CDR3 is CASSLIRTVNTGELFF. In DNA form, the CDR3 reads TGTGCCAGCAGCTTGATTCGGACGGTGAACACCGGGGAGCTGTTTTTT.

This clone was detected only once. The rearrangement links TRBV23-1 to TRBJ1-2, with 7 nucleotides matching TRBD1. TRBV23-1 is reported as an ORF; its role is uncertain. The CDR3 is 16 amino acids. J gave up 6 bases and V 6 bases, and 16 bases lay outside the gene matches. The CDR3 nucleotides read TGCGCCAGCAGGACAGGGTTAATGGACGAGAATCATGGCTACACCTTC. Translation: CASRTGLMDENHGYTF.

This clone was recorded a few times. The rearrangement joins TRBV4-1 to TRBJ1-1; no clear D. The length of the CDR3 is 13 residues. Germline V gene sequence: CDR1 MGHRA, CDR2 YSYEKL. V was pared by 1 base and J by 6 bases, with 9 bases between. For the CDR3, the DNA is TGCGCCAGCAGCCAAGTGGCGGGTGCTGAAGCTTTCTTT. It yields the protein CASSQVAGAEAFF.

This clone was found a few times. The chain employs TRBV4-2 and TRBJ2-7; 7 bases align to TRBD1. V lost 3 bases to trimming and J lost 3 bases; unmatched junction nucleotides: 11. Germline CDR1 is LGHNA and CDR2 is YNFKEQ. The CDR3 has 16 amino acids. The CDR3 nucleotides are TGTGCCAGCAGCCACGGGCGGACAGGCACCCTCTACGAGCAGTACTTC. This codes for CASSHGRTGTLYEQYF.

This clone came up once. V is TRBV7-3 and J is TRBJ2-6; 12 nucleotides agree with TRBD1. The junction had 3 bases not matched to a gene; V was cut back by 2 bases and J by 1 base. In germline, CDR1 is SGHTA, CDR2 FQGTGA. The CDR3 spans 18 residues. CDR3 sequence: CASSLSGQGASGANVLTF. The CDR3 DNA reads TGTGCCAGCAGCTTATCGGGACAGGGGGCATCTGGGGCCAACGTCCTGACTTTC.

This clone was detected a few times. The chain has TRBV29-1 and TRBJ2-7, with a tentative D call TRBD2 (5 bases). The V gene's germline CDR1 is SQVTM and CDR2 ANQGSEA. Trimming shortened V by 2 bases and J by 3 bases, and 11 bases separated the two germline ends. This CDR3 comprises 13 residues. Written as DNA, the CDR3 is TGCAGCGTTGAATCAGTAGGGAGCTACGAGCAGTACTTC. As protein: CSVESVGSYEQYF.

The rearrangement uses TRBV7-6 and TRBJ2-1; no firm D call. Trimming stripped 5 bases from V and 0 bases from J, with 11 bases between. Germline V gives CDR1 SGHVS, CDR2 FNYEAQ. This CDR3 region has 15 residues. The CDR3 sequence: CASSQTTSSYNEQFF. CDR3 coding DNA: TGTGCCAGCAGCCAGACAACGAGCTCCTACAATGAGCAGTTCTTC.

The CDR3: CASRGLAVSSYEQYF. The DNA for the CDR3 is TGTGCCAGCAGGGGACTAGCGGTGAGCTCCTACGAGCAGTACTTC. The V gene is TRBV6-5, the J gene TRBJ2-7, with 11 bases aligning to TRBD2. The CDR3 loop spans 15 amino acids. The germline CDR1 and CDR2 sequences are MNHEY and SVGAGI. Trimming removed 6 bases from V and 0 bases from J; junction bases left unmatched: 4.

V usage is TRBV28 and J usage is TRBJ2-7; possible D gene TRBD2, 6 bases. The CDR3 spans 14 residues. V was shortened by 2 bases and J by 0 bases, with 8 bases between the two germline ends. Germline V gene lookup returns CDR1 MDHEN and CDR2 SYDVKM. This CDR3 is CASSLAGSSYEQYF. CDR3 nucleotides: TGTGCCAGCAGTTTAGCGGGGAGCTCCTACGAGCAGTACTTC. The whole variable domain, filled in from reference TRBV28 and TRBJ2-7, reads DVKVTQSSRYLVKRTGEKVFLECVQDMDHENMFWYRQDPGLGLRLIYFSYDVKMKEKGDIPEGYSVSREKKERFSLILESASTNQTSMYLCASSLAGSSYEQYFGPGTRLTVT.

The V and J genes are TRBV7-3 and TRBJ2-7, with TRBD2 identical over 7 bases. The V segment lost 5 bases and the J segment 0 bases; nucleotides outside the gene matches: 13. Germline loops: CDR1 SGHTA, CDR2 FQGTGA. This CDR3 contains 17 residues. CDR3 sequence: CASSHGLAGPSSYEQYF. The CDR3 nucleotides read TGTGCCAGCAGCCATGGGTTAGCGGGTCCTAGCTCCTACGAGCAGTACTTC. Full variable domain (outside the CDR3, taken from reference TRBV7-3 and TRBJ2-7): GAGVSQTPSNKVTEKGKYVELRCDPISGHTALYWYRQSLGQGPEFLIYFQGTGAADDSGLPNDRFFAVRPEGSVSTLKIQRTERGDSAVYLCASSHGLAGPSSYEQYFGPGTRLTVT.

There are a few counts of this clone. This sequence joins TRBV27 and TRBJ2-2; 7 bases map to TRBD1. After removal of 2 bases from V and 6 bases from J, the junction contained 6 bases not matched to a gene. The CDR3 runs 15 residues. Germline lookup yields CDR1 MNHEY and CDR2 SMNVEV (reference sequence). The CDR3 protein is CASSLGAGGAGELFF. The CDR3 bases are TGTGCCAGCAGTTTAGGGGCAGGGGGAGCCGGGGAGCTGTTTTTT.